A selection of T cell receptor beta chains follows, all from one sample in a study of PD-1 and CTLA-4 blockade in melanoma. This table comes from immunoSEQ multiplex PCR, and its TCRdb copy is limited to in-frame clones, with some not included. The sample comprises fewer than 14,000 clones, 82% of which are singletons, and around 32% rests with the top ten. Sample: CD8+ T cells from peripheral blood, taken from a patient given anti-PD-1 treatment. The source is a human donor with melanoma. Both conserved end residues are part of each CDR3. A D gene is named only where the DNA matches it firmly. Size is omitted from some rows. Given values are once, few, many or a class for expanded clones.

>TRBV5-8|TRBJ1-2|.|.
CASSLDGGTEYGYTF
TGTGCCAGCAGCTTGGATGGTGGGACCGAATATGGCTACACCTTC
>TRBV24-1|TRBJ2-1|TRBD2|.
CATRSREGEQFF
TGTGCCACCAGGTCCAGGGAGGGGGAGCAGTTCTTC
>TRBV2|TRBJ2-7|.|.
CASSVHEQYF
TGTGCCAGCAGTGTCCACGAGCAGTACTTC
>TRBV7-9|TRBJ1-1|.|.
CASSFPNTEAFF
TGTGCCAGCAGCTTCCCGAACACTGAAGCTTTCTTT
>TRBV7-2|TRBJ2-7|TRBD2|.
CASSPMHGLAGVWAGEQYF
TGTGCCAGCAGCCCTATGCATGGACTAGCGGGAGTCTGGGCTGGCGAGCAGTACTTC
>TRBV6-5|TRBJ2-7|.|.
CASSYAGGYEQYF
TGTGCCAGCAGTTACGCAGGGGGGTACGAGCAGTACTTC
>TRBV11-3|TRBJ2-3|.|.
CASSLDFADTQYF
TGTGCCAGCAGCTTAGATTTTGCAGATACGCAGTATTTT
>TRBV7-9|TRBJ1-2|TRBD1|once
CASSLGGIGDRFLYGYTF
TGTGCCAGCAGCTTAGGGGGAATAGGGGACAGGTTCCTCTATGGCTACACCTTC
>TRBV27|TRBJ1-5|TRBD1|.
CASSVNRGSQPQHF
TGTGCCAGCAGTGTCAACAGGGGAAGTCAGCCCCAGCATTTT
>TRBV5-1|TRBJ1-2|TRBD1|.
CASQEEGAPTVYGYTF
TGCGCCAGTCAAGAAGAGGGGGCGCCCACTGTTTATGGCTACACCTTC
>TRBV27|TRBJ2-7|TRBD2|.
CASRSGGGYEQYF
TGTGCCAGCAGGAGCGGGGGGGGCTACGAGCAGTACTTC
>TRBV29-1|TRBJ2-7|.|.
CSVEDLSYEQYF
TGCAGCGTTGAAGATCTTTCCTACGAGCAGTACTTC
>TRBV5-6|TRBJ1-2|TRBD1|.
CASSLGTGGYYGYTF
TGTGCCAGCAGCTTGGGCACAGGGGGCTATTATGGCTACACCTTC
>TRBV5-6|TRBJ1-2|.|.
CASSLQGYGYTF
TGTGCCAGCAGCCTACAGGGTTATGGCTACACCTTC
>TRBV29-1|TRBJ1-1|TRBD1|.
CSVEDPDRGSTEAFF
TGCAGCGTTGAAGACCCGGACAGGGGCAGCACTGAAGCTTTCTTT
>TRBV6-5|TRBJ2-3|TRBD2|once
CASLSSGRAWDTQYF
TGTGCCAGCCTGTCTAGCGGGAGGGCGTGGGATACGCAGTATTTT
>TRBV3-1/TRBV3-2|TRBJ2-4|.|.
CASSHFITPLENIQYF
TGTGCCAGCAGCCACTTTATCACACCCCTCGAAAACATTCAGTACTTC
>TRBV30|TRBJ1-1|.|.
CAWAKGGGTEAFF
TGTGCCTGGGCAAAGGGGGGCGGCACTGAAGCTTTCTTT
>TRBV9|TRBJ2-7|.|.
CASSPGMSYEQYF
TGTGCCAGCAGCCCCGGTATGTCCTACGAGCAGTACTTC
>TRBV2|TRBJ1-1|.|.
CASSEVTTVKGAFF
TGTGCCAGCAGTGAAGTAACCACAGTAAAGGGAGCTTTCTTT
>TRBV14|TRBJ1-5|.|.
CASSQEAAGAQPQHF
TGTGCCAGCAGCCAAGAGGCGGCGGGAGCTCAGCCCCAGCATTTT
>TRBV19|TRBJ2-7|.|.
CASSIDRGTSYEQYF
TGTGCCAGTAGTATAGATCGGGGCACCTCCTACGAGCAGTACTTC
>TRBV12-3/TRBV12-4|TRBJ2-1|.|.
CASSFGNEQFF
TGTGCCAGCAGTTTTGGTAATGAGCAGTTCTTC
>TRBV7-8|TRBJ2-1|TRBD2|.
CASSPGTSGKDEQFF
TGTGCCAGCAGCCCCGGGACTAGCGGGAAGGATGAGCAGTTCTTC
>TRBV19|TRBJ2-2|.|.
CASRLLWTVNTGELFF
TGTGCCAGTAGATTACTTTGGACAGTGAACACCGGGGAGCTGTTTTTT
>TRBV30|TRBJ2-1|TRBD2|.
CAWSEGTSSYNEQFF
TGTGCCTGGAGCGAGGGGACTAGCTCCTACAATGAGCAGTTCTTC
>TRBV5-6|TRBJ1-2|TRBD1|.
CASSIQGSYGYTF
TGTGCCAGCAGCATACAGGGGAGCTATGGCTACACCTTC